The 13 T cell receptor beta chains in this list originate from one sample, sequenced in a study of metastatic and nonmetastatic thyroid tumors. TCRdb reassembled clones from the PCR reads with MiXCR. The sample has approximately 13,000 clones, roughly 35% seen once. Not a single patient had been given any form of treatment at any point before undergoing thyroid surgery. The sample comprised tumor tissue. These receptors originate from a male donor with papillary thyroid cancer or a benign thyroid nodule (not recorded which). Some clones in this sample may be carry-over from other donors' samples.

V usage is TRBV6-1 and J usage is TRBJ2-2; tentatively, D is TRBD2 (6 bases). Germline loops: CDR1 MNHNS, CDR2 SASEGT. V lost 2 bases and J lost 6, with 10 bases in between. The CDR3 sequence is 14 residues long. This CDR3 reads CASSEHAGSGELFF. The CDR3 DNA sequence: TGTGCCAGCAGTGAACATGCGGGATCCGGGGAGCTGTTTTTT.

The V gene is TRBV24-1, the J gene TRBJ2-1, with D possibly being TRBD1 (5 bases). Trimming stripped 0 bases from V and 4 bases from J, with 18 bases between. This CDR3 is built from 18 residues. CDR1 and CDR2 from the germline V gene are KGHDR and SFDVKD. The CDR3: CATSDLQRKGFRYNEQFF. CDR3 nucleotide sequence: TGTGCCACCAGTGATTTGCAAAGAAAGGGGTTCAGGTACAATGAGCAGTTCTTC.

This clone was observed a few times. The V call is TRBV28, the J call TRBJ2-1; tentatively, D is TRBD1 or TRBD2 (5 bases each). Deletions cut 6 bases from V and 7 bases from J, with 19 bases between. Germline V CDR1 and CDR2: MDHEN, SYDVKM. This CDR3 region has 15 residues. CDR3 protein: CASSYHKPGRNEQFF. The CDR3 bases are TGTGCCAGCAGCTACCACAAGCCGGGGCGTAATGAGCAGTTCTTC.

The chain joins TRBV7-9 to TRBJ1-2; D might be TRBD1 (5 bases). Trimming removed 5 bases from V and 6 bases from J, with 13 bases in between. The germline CDR1 and CDR2 sequences are SEHNR and FQNEAQ (reference sequence). The CDR3 extends over 13 amino acids. The CDR3 spells CASSHWRGDGYTF. CDR3 coding DNA: TGTGCCAGCAGCCACTGGCGGGGGGATGGCTACACCTTC. Variable domain in full (rest from reference TRBV7-9 and TRBJ1-2): DTGVSQNPRHKITKRGQNVTFRCDPISEHNRLYWYRQTLGQGPEFLTYFQNEAQLEKSRLLSDRFSAERPKGSFSTLEIQRTEQGDSAMYLCASSHWRGDGYTFGSGTRLTVV.

The gene calls are TRBV7-2 and TRBJ2-7; 8 positions agree with TRBD1. In germline, CDR1 is SGHTA, CDR2 FQGNSA. The CDR3 spans 13 residues. V lost 5 bases, J lost 5 bases, and 5 bases stayed unmatched. CDR3 loop: CASSQDRADEQYF. CDR3 DNA: TGTGCCAGCAGCCAGGACAGGGCTGACGAGCAGTACTTC.

A word on this clone: One end of the junction does not line up with germline, which may come from a read error. The V call is TRBV2, the J call TRBJ1-1, with 10 positions matching TRBD1. The CDR3 totals 17 residues. Germline assignment: CDR1 SNHLY and CDR2 FYNNEI. The CDR3 sequence is CANSERDRGILNTEAFF. The CDR3 nucleotides read TGTGCCAACAGTGAAAGGGACAGGGGTATTTTGAACACTGAAGCTTTCTTT.

The chain combines TRBV7-9 with TRBJ2-7; D is perhaps TRBD1 or TRBD2 (5 bases each). The CDR3 length is 15 residues. Trimming took off 0 bases at V and 4 bases at J, with 13 bases between the two ends. Germline values: CDR1 SEHNR, CDR2 FQNEAQ (reference sequence). Here the CDR3 DNA reads TGTGCCAGCAGCTTAGCGGAGGTAGGGGAGTACGAGCAGTACTTC. Translation: CASSLAEVGEYEQYF.

Sample share makes this clone medium-sized. The chain couples TRBV24-1 to TRBJ2-4; 8 bases agree with TRBD1. Unmatched junction bases numbered 6, after V lost 4 bases and J lost 8 bases. CDR1 is KGHDR, CDR2 SFDVKD, per germline. The CDR3 has 14 residues. The CDR3 sequence is CATSESGQGHIQYF. CDR3 sequence (DNA): TGTGCCACCAGTGAATCTGGACAGGGCCACATTCAGTACTTC.

By sample share, this clone is medium-sized. The chain is built from TRBV10-1 and TRBJ2-1, with 13 bases aligning to TRBD2. Trimming at V came to 5 bases and at J to 5 bases, leaving 3 bases not matched to a gene. The CDR3 is 15 residues long. Germline CDR1 is WNHNN and CDR2 is SYGVQD (reference sequence). CDR3 amino acids: CASSSGTSGNNEQFF. The CDR3 nucleotides are TGCGCCAGCAGTAGTGGGACTAGCGGGAACAATGAGCAGTTCTTC.

This clone is judged medium-sized (0.01 to 0.1%). The rearrangement links TRBV24-1 to TRBJ1-5; TRBD1 matches 10 bases. Germline V CDR1 and CDR2: KGHDR, SFDVKD. V was clipped by 4 bases and J by 3 bases; unmatched bases: 5. CDR3 length: 16 amino acids. CDR3 loop: CATSDQTGGSNQPQHF. As DNA, the CDR3 is TGTGCCACCAGTGACCAGACAGGGGGCTCCAATCAGCCCCAGCATTTT.

The genes are TRBV30 and TRBJ2-3, with 7 positions matching TRBD1. CDR1 and CDR2 from the germline V gene are GTSNPN and SVGIG (reference sequence). CDR3 size: 12 residues. Trimming cost V 3 bases and J 3 bases; bases outside gene matches: 0. CDR3 sequence (DNA): TGTGCCTGGAGCAGGGGGACAGATACGCAGTATTTT. It encodes CAWSRGTDTQYF.

This chain joins TRBV27 and TRBJ1-1; D may be TRBD1 (5 bases). The germline V and J ends were trimmed by 0 bases and 4 bases, with 12 bases remaining between them. The CDR3 runs to 15 residues. CDR1 is MNHEY and CDR2 is SMNVEV in the germline V gene (reference sequence). The CDR3, as DNA: TGTGCCAGCAGTTTATCGGCCCTCGGGGGCACTGAAGCTTTCTTT. Protein product: CASSLSALGGTEAFF.

This clone was observed a few times. V is TRBV6-2 or TRBV6-3 and J is TRBJ2-5; the D is unclear. V dropped 3 bases and J dropped 7 bases, with 12 bases sitting between them. Germline assignment: CDR1 MNHEY and CDR2 SVGEGT. The CDR3 is 13 residues long. The CDR3 spells CASSYGPGGTQYF. The CDR3 region has the DNA TGTGCCAGCAGTTATGGTCCAGGCGGGACCCAGTACTTC.